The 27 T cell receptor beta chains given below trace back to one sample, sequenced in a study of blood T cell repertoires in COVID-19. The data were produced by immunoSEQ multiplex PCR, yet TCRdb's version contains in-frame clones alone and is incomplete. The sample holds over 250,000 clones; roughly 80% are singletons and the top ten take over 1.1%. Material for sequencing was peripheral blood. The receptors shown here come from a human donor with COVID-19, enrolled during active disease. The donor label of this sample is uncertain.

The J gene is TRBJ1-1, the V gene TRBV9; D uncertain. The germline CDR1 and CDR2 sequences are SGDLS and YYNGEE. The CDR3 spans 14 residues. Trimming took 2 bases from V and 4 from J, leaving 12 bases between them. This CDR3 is CASSVGAGSTEAFF. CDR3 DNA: TGTGCCAGCAGCGTCGGAGCGGGTAGCACTGAAGCTTTCTTT. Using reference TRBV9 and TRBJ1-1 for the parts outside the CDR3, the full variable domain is DSGVTQTPKHLITATGQRVTLRCSPRSGDLSVYWYQQSLDQGLQFLIQYYNGEERAKGNILERFSAQQFPDLHSELNLSSLELGDSALYFCASSVGAGSTEAFFGQGTRLTVV.

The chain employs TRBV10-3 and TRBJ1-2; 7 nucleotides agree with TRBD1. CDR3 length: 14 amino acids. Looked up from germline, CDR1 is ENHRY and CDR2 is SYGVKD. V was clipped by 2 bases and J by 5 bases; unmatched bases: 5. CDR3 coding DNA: TGTGCCATCAGTGAGGGGACAGAGCCTTATGGCTACACCTTC. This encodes CAISEGTEPYGYTF.

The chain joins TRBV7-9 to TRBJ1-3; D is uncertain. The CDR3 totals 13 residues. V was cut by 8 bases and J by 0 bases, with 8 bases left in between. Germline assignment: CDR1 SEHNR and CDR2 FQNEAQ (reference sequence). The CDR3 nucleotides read TGTGCCAGCGGGAGTCTCTCTGGAAACACCATATATTTT. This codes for CASGSLSGNTIYF.

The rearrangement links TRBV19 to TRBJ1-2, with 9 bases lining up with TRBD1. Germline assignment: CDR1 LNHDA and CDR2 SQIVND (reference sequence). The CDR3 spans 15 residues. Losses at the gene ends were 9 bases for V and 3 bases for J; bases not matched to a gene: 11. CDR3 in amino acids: CASRDRAPSYYGYTF. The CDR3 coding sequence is TGTGCCAGCCGGGACAGGGCCCCTTCGTACTATGGCTACACCTTC.

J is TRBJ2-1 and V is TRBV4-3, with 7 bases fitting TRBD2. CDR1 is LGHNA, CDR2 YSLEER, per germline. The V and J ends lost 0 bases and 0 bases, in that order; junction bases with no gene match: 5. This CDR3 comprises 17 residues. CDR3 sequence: CASSQDLGGSSYNEQFF. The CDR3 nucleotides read TGCGCCAGCAGCCAAGATCTGGGGGGGAGCTCCTACAATGAGCAGTTCTTC.

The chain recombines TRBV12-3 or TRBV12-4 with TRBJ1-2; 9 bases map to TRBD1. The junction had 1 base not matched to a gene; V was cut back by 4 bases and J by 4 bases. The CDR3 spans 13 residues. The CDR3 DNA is TGTGCCAGCAGTTCGGACAGGGGCTATGGCTACACCTTC. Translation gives CASSSDRGYGYTF.

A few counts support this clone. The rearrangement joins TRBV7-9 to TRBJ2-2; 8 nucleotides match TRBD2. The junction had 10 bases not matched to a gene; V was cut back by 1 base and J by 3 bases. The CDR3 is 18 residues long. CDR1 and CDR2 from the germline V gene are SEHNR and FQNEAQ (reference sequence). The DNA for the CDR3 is TGTGCCAGCAGCTTAGTTCGGAGCGGGAGTAGTGACACCGGGGAGCTGTTTTTT. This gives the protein CASSLVRSGSSDTGELFF.

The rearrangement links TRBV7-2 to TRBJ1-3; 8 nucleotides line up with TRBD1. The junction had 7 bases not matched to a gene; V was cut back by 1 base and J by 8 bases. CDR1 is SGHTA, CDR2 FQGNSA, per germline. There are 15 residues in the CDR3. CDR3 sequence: CASSLGTGLRDTIYF. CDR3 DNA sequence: TGTGCCAGCAGCTTAGGGACAGGGCTCCGGGACACCATATATTTT.

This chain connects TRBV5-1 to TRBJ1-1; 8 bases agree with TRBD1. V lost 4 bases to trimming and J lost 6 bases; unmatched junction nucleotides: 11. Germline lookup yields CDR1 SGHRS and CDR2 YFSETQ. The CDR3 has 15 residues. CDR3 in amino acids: CASSPMNGQGPEAFF. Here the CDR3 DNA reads TGCGCCAGCAGCCCGATGAATGGACAGGGACCTGAAGCTTTCTTT.

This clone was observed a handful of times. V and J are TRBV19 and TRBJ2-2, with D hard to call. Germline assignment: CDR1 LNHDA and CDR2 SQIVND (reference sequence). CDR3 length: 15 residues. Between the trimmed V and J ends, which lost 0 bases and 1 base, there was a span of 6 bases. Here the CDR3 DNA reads TGTGCCAGTAGTATAGATCGGAGGAACACCGGGGAGCTGTTTTTT. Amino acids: CASSIDRRNTGELFF.

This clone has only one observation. The CDR3 protein is CASRGRREGRETQYF. The CDR3 DNA is TGTGCCAGCAGGGGGAGGCGGGAGGGCCGGGAGACCCAGTACTTC. This chain links TRBV7-2 with TRBJ2-5; TRBD2 aligns across 9 bases. Trimming took 6 bases from V and 5 from J; bases not matched to a gene: 10. Germline lookup yields CDR1 SGHTA and CDR2 FQGNSA. CDR3 length: 15 amino acids. The full variable domain, with the rest looked up from reference TRBV7-2 and TRBJ2-5, is GAGVSQSPSNKVTEKGKDVELRCDPISGHTALYWYRQSLGQGLEFLIYFQGNSAPDKSGLPSDRFSAERTGGSVSTLTIQRTQQEDSAVYLCASRGRREGRETQYFGPGTRLLVL.

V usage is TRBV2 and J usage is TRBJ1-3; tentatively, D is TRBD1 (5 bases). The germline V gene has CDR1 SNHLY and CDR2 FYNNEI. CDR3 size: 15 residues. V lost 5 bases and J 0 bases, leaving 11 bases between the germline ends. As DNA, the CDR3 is TGTGCCAGCAGTTGGGGCCCATTCTCTGGAAACACCATATATTTT. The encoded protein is CASSWGPFSGNTIYF.

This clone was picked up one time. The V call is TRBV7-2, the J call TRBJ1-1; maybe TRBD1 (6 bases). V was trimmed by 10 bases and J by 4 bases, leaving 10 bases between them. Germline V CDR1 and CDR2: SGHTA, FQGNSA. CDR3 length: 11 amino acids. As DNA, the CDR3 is TGTGCCATAGGGGGTGGCACTGAAGCTTTCTTT. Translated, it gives CAIGGGTEAFF.

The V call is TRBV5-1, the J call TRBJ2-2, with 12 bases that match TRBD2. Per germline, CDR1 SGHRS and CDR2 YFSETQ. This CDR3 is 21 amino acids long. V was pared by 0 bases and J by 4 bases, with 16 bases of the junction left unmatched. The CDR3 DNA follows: TGCGCCAGCAGCTTGGCCGGAGCTAGCGGGAGGGACCGCCGGGGCACCGGGGAGCTGTTTTTT. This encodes CASSLAGASGRDRRGTGELFF.

The CDR3 DNA follows: TGTGCCAGCAGCTTGACAGCGACCCAAGAGACCCAGTACTTC. It codes for CASSLTATQETQYF. The V and J genes are TRBV7-9 and TRBJ2-5; D perhaps matches TRBD1 (5 bases). Germline values: CDR1 SEHNR, CDR2 FQNEAQ (reference sequence). Deletions cut 3 bases from V and 1 base from J, with 9 bases between. There are 14 residues in the CDR3.

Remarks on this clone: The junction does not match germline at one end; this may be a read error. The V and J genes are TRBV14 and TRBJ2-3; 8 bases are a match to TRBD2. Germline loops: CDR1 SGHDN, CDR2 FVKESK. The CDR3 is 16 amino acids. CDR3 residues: CARSPGGGLPTDTQYF. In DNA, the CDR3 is TGTGCCCGCAGTCCGGGGGGGGGCCTGCCGACAGATACGCAGTATTTT.

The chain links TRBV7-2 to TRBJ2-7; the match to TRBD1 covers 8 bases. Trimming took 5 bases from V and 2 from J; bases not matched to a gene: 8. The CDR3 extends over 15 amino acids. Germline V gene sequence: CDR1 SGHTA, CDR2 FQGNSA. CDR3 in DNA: TGTGCCAGCAGCCCAGGGACAGGCTCCCCCTACGAGCAGTACTTC. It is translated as CASSPGTGSPYEQYF.

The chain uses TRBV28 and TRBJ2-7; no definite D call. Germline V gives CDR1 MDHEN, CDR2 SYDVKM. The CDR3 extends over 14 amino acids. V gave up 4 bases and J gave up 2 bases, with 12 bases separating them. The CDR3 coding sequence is TGTGCCAGCAGTTCTCTAAGATTTCCCTACGAGCAGTACTTC. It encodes CASSSLRFPYEQYF.

CDR3 sequence reads: CASSSPRRAKGEQYF. For the CDR3, the DNA is TGTGCCAGCAGCTCCCCTAGGAGGGCCAAGGGCGAGCAGTACTTC. V is TRBV5-4 and J is TRBJ2-7; D perhaps matches TRBD2 (6 bases). This CDR3 spans 15 amino acids. Germline V gene data show CDR1 as SGHNT and CDR2 as YYREEE (reference sequence). Between the trimmed V and J ends, which lost 3 bases and 6 bases, there was a span of 19 bases.

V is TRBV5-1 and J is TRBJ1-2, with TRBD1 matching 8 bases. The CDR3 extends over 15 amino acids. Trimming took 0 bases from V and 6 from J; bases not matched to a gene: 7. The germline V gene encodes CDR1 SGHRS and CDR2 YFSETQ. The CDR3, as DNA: TGCGCCAGCAGCTTGGAAGCGTCGACAGGGGATGGCTACACCTTC. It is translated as CASSLEASTGDGYTF.

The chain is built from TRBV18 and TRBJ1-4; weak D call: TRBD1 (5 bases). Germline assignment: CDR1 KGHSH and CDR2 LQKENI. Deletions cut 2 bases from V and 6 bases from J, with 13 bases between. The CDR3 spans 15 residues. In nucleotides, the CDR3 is TGTGCCAGCTCACCAACGGGGGGGATTGATGAAAAACTGTTTTTT. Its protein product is CASSPTGGIDEKLFF.

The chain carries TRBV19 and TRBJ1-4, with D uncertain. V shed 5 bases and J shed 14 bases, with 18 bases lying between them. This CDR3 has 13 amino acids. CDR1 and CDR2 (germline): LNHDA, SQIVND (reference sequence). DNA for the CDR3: TGTGCCAGTAGTGCAGCGAGGGCCTCAATGCTGTTTTTT. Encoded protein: CASSAARASMLFF.

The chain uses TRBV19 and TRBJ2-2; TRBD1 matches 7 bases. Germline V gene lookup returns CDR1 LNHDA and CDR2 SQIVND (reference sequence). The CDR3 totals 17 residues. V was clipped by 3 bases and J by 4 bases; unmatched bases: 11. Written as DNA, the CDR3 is TGTGCCAGTAGTATTTCCCGAGACAGGGTGGCCACCGGGGAGCTGTTTTTT. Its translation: CASSISRDRVATGELFF.

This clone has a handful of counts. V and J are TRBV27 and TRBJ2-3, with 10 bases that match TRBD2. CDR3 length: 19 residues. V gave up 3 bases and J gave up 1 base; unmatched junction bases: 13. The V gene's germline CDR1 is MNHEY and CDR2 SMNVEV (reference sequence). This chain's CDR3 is CASSFNPSGRATGTDTQYF. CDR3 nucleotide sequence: TGTGCCAGCAGTTTTAATCCAAGCGGGAGGGCCACGGGCACAGATACGCAGTATTTT.

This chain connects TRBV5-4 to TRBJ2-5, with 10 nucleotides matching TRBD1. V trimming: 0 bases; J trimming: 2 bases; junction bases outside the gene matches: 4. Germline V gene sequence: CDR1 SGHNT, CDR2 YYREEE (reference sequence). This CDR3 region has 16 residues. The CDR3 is CASSLGGQGLQETQYF. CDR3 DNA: TGTGCCAGCAGCTTGGGGGGACAGGGGTTACAAGAGACCCAGTACTTC.

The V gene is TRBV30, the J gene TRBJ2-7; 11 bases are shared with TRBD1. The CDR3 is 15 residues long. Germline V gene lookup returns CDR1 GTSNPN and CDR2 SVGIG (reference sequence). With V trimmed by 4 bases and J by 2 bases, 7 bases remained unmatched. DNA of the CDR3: TGTGCCTGGACCCCGGACAGGGGGCTTGCCTACGAGCAGTACTTC. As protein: CAWTPDRGLAYEQYF.

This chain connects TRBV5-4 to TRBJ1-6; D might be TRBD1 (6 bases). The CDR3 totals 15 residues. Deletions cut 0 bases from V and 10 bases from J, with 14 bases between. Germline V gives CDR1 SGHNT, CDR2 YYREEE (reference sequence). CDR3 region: CASSLDRDLGSPLHF. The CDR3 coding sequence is TGTGCCAGCAGCTTGGACAGGGATCTTGGATCACCCCTCCACTTT.